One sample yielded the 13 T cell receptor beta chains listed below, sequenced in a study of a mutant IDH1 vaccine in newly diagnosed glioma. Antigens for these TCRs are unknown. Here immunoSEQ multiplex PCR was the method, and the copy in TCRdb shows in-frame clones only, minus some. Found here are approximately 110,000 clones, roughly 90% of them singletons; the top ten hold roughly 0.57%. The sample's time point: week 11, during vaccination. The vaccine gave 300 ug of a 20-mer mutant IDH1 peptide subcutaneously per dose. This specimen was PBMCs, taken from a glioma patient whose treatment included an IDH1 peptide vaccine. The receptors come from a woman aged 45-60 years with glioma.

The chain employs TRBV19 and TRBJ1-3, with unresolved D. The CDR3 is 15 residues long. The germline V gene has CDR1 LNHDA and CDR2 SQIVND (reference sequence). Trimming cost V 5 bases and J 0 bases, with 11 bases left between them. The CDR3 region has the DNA TGTGCCAGTAGTCCGAGGACCGACTCTGGAAACACCATATATTTT. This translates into CASSPRTDSGNTIYF.

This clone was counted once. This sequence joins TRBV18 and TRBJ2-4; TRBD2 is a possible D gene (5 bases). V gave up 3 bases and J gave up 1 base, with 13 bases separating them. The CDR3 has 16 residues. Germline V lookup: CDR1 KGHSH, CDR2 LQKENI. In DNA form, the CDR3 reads TGTGCCAGCTCACCCCCATCCCCGGGGGCCAAAAACATTCAGTACTTC. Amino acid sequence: CASSPPSPGAKNIQYF.

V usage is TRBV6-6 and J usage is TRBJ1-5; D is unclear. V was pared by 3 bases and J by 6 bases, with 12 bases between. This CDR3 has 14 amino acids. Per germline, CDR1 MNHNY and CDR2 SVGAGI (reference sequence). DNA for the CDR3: TGTGCCAGCAGTTATAATGGGTGGGGTCAGCCCCAGCATTTT. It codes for CASSYNGWGQPQHF.

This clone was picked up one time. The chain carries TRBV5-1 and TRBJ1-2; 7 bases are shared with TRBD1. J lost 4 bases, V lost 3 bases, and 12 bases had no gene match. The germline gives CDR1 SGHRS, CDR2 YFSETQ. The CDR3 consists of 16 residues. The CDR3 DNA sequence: TGCGCCAGCAGCTCACTATCTGGACAGGACTTCTATGGCTACACCTTC. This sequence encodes CASSSLSGQDFYGYTF.

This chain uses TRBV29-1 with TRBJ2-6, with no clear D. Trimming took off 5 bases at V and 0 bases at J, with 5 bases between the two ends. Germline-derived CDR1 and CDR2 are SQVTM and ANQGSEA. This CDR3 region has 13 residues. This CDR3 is CSVRSSGANVLTF. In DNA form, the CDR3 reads TGCAGCGTTCGGAGCTCTGGGGCCAACGTCCTGACTTTC. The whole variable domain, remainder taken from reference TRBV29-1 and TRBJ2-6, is SAVISQKPSRDICQRGTSLTIQCQVDSQVTMMFWYRQQPGQSLTLIATANQGSEATYESGFVIDKFPISRPNLTFSTLTVSNMSPEDSSIYLCSVRSSGANVLTFGAGSRLTVL.

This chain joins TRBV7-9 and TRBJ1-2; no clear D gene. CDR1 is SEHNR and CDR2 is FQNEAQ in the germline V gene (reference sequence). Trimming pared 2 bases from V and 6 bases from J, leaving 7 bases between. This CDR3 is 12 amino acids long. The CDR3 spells CASSLYSDGYTF. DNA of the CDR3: TGTGCCAGCAGCTTATATAGCGATGGCTACACCTTC. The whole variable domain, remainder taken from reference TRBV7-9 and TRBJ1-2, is DTGVSQNPRHKITKRGQNVTFRCDPISEHNRLYWYRQTLGQGPEFLTYFQNEAQLEKSRLLSDRFSAERPKGSFSTLEIQRTEQGDSAMYLCASSLYSDGYTFGSGTRLTVV.

The chain's CDR3 is CASSLTPEKLFF. The CDR3 DNA reads as TGTGCCAGCAGCCTGACCCCTGAAAAACTGTTTTTT. The V gene is TRBV14, the J gene TRBJ1-4; D remains unclear. V was shortened by 4 bases and J by 7 bases, with 7 bases between the two germline ends. Looked up from germline, CDR1 is SGHDN and CDR2 is FVKESK. This CDR3 contains 12 residues. The full variable domain, completed using reference TRBV14 and TRBJ1-4, is EAGVTQFPSHSVIEKGQTVTLRCDPISGHDNLYWYRRVMGKEIKFLLHFVKESKQDESGMPNNRFLAERTGGTYSTLKVQPAELEDSGVYFCASSLTPEKLFFGSGTQLSVL.

CDR3 nucleotide sequence: TGTGCTAGTGGTTTGGATCGGACAACGAGGGGCTACACCTTC. This sequence encodes CASGLDRTTRGYTF. The chain combines TRBV12-5 with TRBJ1-2; tentatively, D is TRBD1 (5 bases). The V end lost 1 base, the J end lost 8 bases, and 14 bases lay between the germline ends. The germline V gene has CDR1 LGHNT and CDR2 FRNRAP. This CDR3 comprises 14 residues.

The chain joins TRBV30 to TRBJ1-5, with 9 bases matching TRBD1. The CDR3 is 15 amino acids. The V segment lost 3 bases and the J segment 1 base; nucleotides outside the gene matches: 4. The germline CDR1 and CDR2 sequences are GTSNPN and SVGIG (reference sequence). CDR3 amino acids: CAWRTQGASNQPQHF. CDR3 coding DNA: TGTGCCTGGAGGACACAGGGGGCGAGCAATCAGCCCCAGCATTTT. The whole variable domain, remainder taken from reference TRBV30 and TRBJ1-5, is SQTIHQWPATLVQPVGSPLSLECTVEGTSNPNLYWYRQAAGRGLQLLFYSVGIGQISSEVPQNLSASRPQDRQFILSSKKLLLSDSGFYLCAWRTQGASNQPQHFGDGTRLSIL.

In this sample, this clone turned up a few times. The CDR3: CASSVVDTGELFF. The CDR3 DNA is TGTGCCAGCAGCGTAGTTGACACCGGGGAGCTGTTTTTT. The chain carries TRBV9 and TRBJ2-2; D gene ambiguous. The CDR3 length is 13 residues. With 0 bases removed from V and 3 bases from J, the gap between germline ends came to 3 bases. CDR1 and CDR2 from the germline V gene are SGDLS and YYNGEE.

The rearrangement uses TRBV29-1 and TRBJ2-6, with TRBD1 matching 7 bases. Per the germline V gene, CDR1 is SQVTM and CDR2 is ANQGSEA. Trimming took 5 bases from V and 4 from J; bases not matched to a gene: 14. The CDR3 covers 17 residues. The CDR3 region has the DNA TGCAGCGTTTTCCTTAGACAGGGCCTGGGGGGGGCCAACGTCCTGACTTTC. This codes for CSVFLRQGLGGANVLTF.

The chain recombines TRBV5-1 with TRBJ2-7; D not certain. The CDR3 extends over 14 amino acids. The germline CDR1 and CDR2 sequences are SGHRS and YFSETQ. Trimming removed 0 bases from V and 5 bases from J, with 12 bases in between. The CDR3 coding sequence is TGCGCCAGCAGCTTGGATACGCCCCGGGACGAGCAGTACTTC. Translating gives CASSLDTPRDEQYF.

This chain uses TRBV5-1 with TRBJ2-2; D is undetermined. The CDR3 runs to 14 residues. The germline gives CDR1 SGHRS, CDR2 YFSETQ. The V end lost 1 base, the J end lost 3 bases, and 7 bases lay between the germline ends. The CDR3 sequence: CASSLRTDTGELFF. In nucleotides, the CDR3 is TGCGCCAGCAGCTTGCGAACAGACACCGGGGAGCTGTTTTTT.